These 27 T cell receptor beta chains originate from one sample sequenced in a study of blood T cell repertoires in COVID-19. Here immunoSEQ multiplex PCR was the method, and the copy in TCRdb shows in-frame clones only, minus some. The sample includes 250,000 to 300,000 clones, nearly 90% of them seen just once. The sequenced sample consisted of PBMCs or T cells enriched from blood (not recorded which). All receptors come from a woman aged 30 to 39 who had recovered from COVID-19.

The rearrangement links TRBV3-1 (or the pseudogene TRBV3-2) to TRBJ2-3; 8 positions match TRBD2. CDR1 and CDR2 (germline): LGHDT, YNNKEL (reference sequence). This CDR3 is 16 amino acids long. V lost 1 base, J lost 1 base, and 4 bases stayed unmatched. CDR3 sequence: CASSQVLAGGTDTQYF. CDR3 nucleotides: TGTGCCAGCAGCCAAGTTCTAGCGGGTGGCACAGATACGCAGTATTTT.

The rearrangement uses TRBV27 and TRBJ2-7; 8 bases line up with TRBD1. Germline V gene sequence: CDR1 MNHEY, CDR2 SMNVEV (reference sequence). The CDR3 extends over 14 amino acids. V trimming: 5 bases; J trimming: 0 bases; junction bases outside the gene matches: 3. The chain's CDR3 is CASSRQGFSYEQYF. The CDR3 DNA follows: TGTGCCAGCAGTAGACAGGGGTTCTCCTACGAGCAGTACTTC.

The chain combines TRBV29-1 with TRBJ2-5, with 8 positions matching TRBD1. CDR3 length equals 13 residues. Looked up from germline, CDR1 is SQVTM and CDR2 is ANQGSEA. With 3 bases clipped from V and 5 bases from J, the junction kept 5 bases outside the gene matches. DNA for the CDR3: TGCAGCGTTGACAGACAGGGGATCGAGACCCAGTACTTC. Its translation: CSVDRQGIETQYF.

This clone was seen once. The V call is TRBV15, the J call TRBJ2-1; 7 bases align to TRBD1. This CDR3 region has 15 residues. Germline V gene lookup returns CDR1 LNHNV and CDR2 YYDKDF (reference sequence). J lost 10 bases, V lost 0 bases, and 9 bases had no gene match. CDR3 region: CATSRDRGQLREQFF. CDR3 DNA sequence: TGTGCCACCAGCAGAGATAGGGGACAGCTTCGGGAGCAGTTCTTC. Full variable domain (missing parts from reference TRBV15 and TRBJ2-1): DAMVIQNPRYQVTQFGKPVTLSCSQTLNHNVMYWYQQKSSQAPKLLFHYYDKDFNNEADTPDNFQSRRPNTSFCFLDIRSPGLGDTAMYLCATSRDRGQLREQFFGPGTRLTVL.

The rearrangement joins TRBV9 to TRBJ1-1, with TRBD1 matching 7 bases. With 4 bases clipped from V and 12 bases from J, the junction kept 12 bases outside the gene matches. The CDR3 length is 13 residues. CDR1 SGDLS and CDR2 YYNGEE come from the germline V gene. The CDR3 sequence is CASSPPRGRGTFF. The CDR3 DNA reads as TGTGCCAGCAGCCCTCCCCGGGGCAGGGGGACTTTCTTT.

The rearrangement links TRBV15 to TRBJ2-7; 11 bases are shared with TRBD2. Germline trimming cut 5 bases from V and 6 bases from J; bases unmatched to any gene: 9. Germline-derived CDR1 and CDR2 are LNHNV and YYDKDF (reference sequence). The CDR3 contains 15 residues. The DNA for the CDR3 is TGTGCCACCAGCTCCCCGGGACTAGCGGCCCCCGAGCAGTACTTC. Amino acid sequence: CATSSPGLAAPEQYF.

The chain uses TRBV30 and TRBJ1-1, with no clear D. The CDR3 extends over 13 amino acids. Germline V CDR1 and CDR2: GTSNPN, SVGIG (reference sequence). Trimming pared 3 bases from V and 3 bases from J, leaving 11 bases between. The CDR3 DNA reads as TGTGCCTGGAGGCTCAGGTTAGACACTGAAGCTTTCTTT. Translating it yields CAWRLRLDTEAFF.

The J gene is TRBJ1-2, the V gene TRBV28; 8 positions agree with TRBD1. V was pared by 7 bases and J by 6 bases, with 10 bases of the junction left unmatched. Germline lookup yields CDR1 MDHEN and CDR2 SYDVKM. This CDR3 has 14 amino acids. The CDR3 protein is CASTPAGTGHGYTF. The CDR3 region has the DNA TGTGCCAGCACTCCCGCTGGGACAGGACATGGCTACACCTTC.

The chain uses TRBV27 and TRBJ1-1, with D perhaps TRBD1 (5 bases). The V and J ends lost 1 base and 5 bases respectively, with 8 bases between them. This CDR3 spans 13 amino acids. Germline CDR1 and CDR2: MNHEY and SMNVEV (reference sequence). CDR3 coding DNA: TGTGCCAGCAGTTTATGGCGGGGGACTGAAGCTTTCTTT. This encodes CASSLWRGTEAFF.

The chain uses TRBV7-8 and TRBJ1-1; no definite D call. With 5 bases removed from V and 4 bases from J, the gap between germline ends came to 14 bases. Germline loops: CDR1 SGHVS, CDR2 FQNEAQ. There are 14 residues in the CDR3. Written as DNA, the CDR3 is TGTGCCAGCAGCCAGAGCCCTAGAGTCACTGAAGCTTTCTTT. As protein: CASSQSPRVTEAFF.

The chain employs TRBV4-1 and TRBJ2-5; 10 positions agree with TRBD2. CDR1 is MGHRA, CDR2 YSYEKL, per germline. J lost 5 bases, V lost 2 bases, and 17 bases had no gene match. CDR3 length: 19 residues. Written as DNA, the CDR3 is TGCGCCAGCAGCCAAAGGAGGGCTAGCGGGGGCCCGAATCTGGAGACCCAGTACTTC. This gives the protein CASSQRRASGGPNLETQYF.

The J gene is TRBJ2-7, the V gene TRBV21-1; TRBD2 is the table's D call and was not checked against the DNA. TRBV21-1 is recorded as a pseudogene. CDR3 size: 16 residues. CDR3 sequence reads: CASSKGEIEKPYEQYF. CDR3 coding DNA: TGTGCCAGCAGCAAAGGGGAGATAGAGAAGCCCTACGAGCAGTACTTC.

The chain couples TRBV7-9 to TRBJ1-1; D is ambiguous. V was cut by 6 bases and J by 6 bases, with 11 bases left in between. The germline gives CDR1 SEHNR, CDR2 FQNEAQ (reference sequence). This CDR3 has 12 residues. CDR3 sequence: CASSHKLAEAFF. The CDR3 nucleotides are TGTGCCAGCAGTCATAAGCTCGCTGAAGCTTTCTTT.

The chain couples TRBV11-2 to TRBJ2-3; D remains ambiguous. The CDR3 extends over 12 amino acids. V was cut by 5 bases and J by 2 bases, with 5 bases left in between. CDR1 is SGHAT, CDR2 FQNNGV, per germline. The DNA of the CDR3 is TGTGCCAGCAGCCCCTACACAGATACGCAGTATTTT. Its translation: CASSPYTDTQYF. Based on the CDR3 plus reference TRBV11-2 and TRBJ2-3, the full variable domain is EAGVAQSPRYKIIEKRQSVAFWCNPISGHATLYWYQQILGQGPKLLIQFQNNGVVDDSQLPKDRFSAERLKGVDSTLKIQPAKLEDSAVYLCASSPYTDTQYFGPGTRLTVL.

This chain connects TRBV5-1 to TRBJ1-2; 8 nucleotides agree with TRBD1. The CDR3 length is 15 residues. J was trimmed by 6 bases and V by 0 bases; bases with no gene match: 7. Germline loops: CDR1 SGHRS, CDR2 YFSETQ. The CDR3 is CASSLGQGSGDGYTF. The CDR3 bases are TGCGCCAGCAGCTTGGGACAGGGGAGTGGTGATGGCTACACCTTC.

The V and J genes are TRBV28 and TRBJ2-5; D perhaps matches TRBD2 (6 bases). CDR1 and CDR2 (germline): MDHEN, SYDVKM. This CDR3 spans 17 amino acids. The ends were cut back, 3 bases at V and 4 bases at J, with 21 bases in the middle. The CDR3 region is CASSFGSGGIVPETQYF. DNA of the CDR3: TGTGCCAGCAGTTTTGGATCCGGCGGGATCGTCCCAGAGACCCAGTACTTC.

V gene TRBV5-1 combines with J gene TRBJ2-3; 7 bases fit TRBD2. The ends lost 3 bases at V and 4 bases at J; junction bases unmatched: 5. The CDR3 sequence is 14 residues long. The germline CDR1 and CDR2 sequences are SGHRS and YFSETQ. The CDR3 coding sequence is TGCGCCAGCAGCTCGTCAGCGGGATCAGATACGCAGTATTTT. Translating it yields CASSSSAGSDTQYF.

The chain links TRBV19 to TRBJ1-1; 8 nucleotides agree with TRBD1. V shed 3 bases, J shed 1 base, and the junction held 1 base outside the gene matches. Germline loops: CDR1 LNHDA, CDR2 SQIVND (reference sequence). The CDR3 sequence is 14 residues long. The CDR3, as DNA: TGTGCCAGTAGTATTGGGACAGGGAACACTGAAGCTTTCTTT. Translation gives CASSIGTGNTEAFF.

The chain couples TRBV7-2 to TRBJ2-5; D might be TRBD1 (5 bases). V was clipped by 3 bases and J by 5 bases, with 22 bases between them. CDR3 size: 17 residues. The germline V gene encodes CDR1 SGHTA and CDR2 FQGNSA. The CDR3 loop reads CASSFGGPKGRLETQYF. In DNA form, the CDR3 reads TGTGCCAGCAGCTTCGGTGGACCAAAGGGGCGGTTGGAGACCCAGTACTTC.

This chain links TRBV9 with TRBJ2-2, with TRBD2 identical over 10 bases. Germline CDR1 and CDR2: SGDLS and YYNGEE. Unmatched junction bases numbered 9, after V lost 0 bases and J lost 1 base. The CDR3 loop spans 19 amino acids. The CDR3 here is CASSVAYEVAGGNTGELFF. In DNA, the CDR3 is TGTGCCAGCAGCGTAGCTTACGAGGTAGCGGGGGGGAACACCGGGGAGCTGTTTTTT.

The chain uses TRBV28 and TRBJ2-5, with 9 positions matching TRBD1. V gave up 2 bases and J gave up 13 bases; unmatched junction bases: 11. This CDR3 has 14 residues. From germline, CDR1 is MDHEN and CDR2 SYDVKM. CDR3 DNA: TGTGCCAGCAGTTTAATCCATGGGGGACAGGGAGCGTACTTC. Its protein product is CASSLIHGGQGAYF.

The chain recombines TRBV10-3 with TRBJ1-1; 8 nucleotides line up with TRBD1. There are 15 residues in the CDR3. J lost 11 bases, V lost 3 bases, and 14 bases had no gene match. CDR1 ENHRY and CDR2 SYGVKD come from the germline V gene. CDR3 sequence reads: CAISEGTGGFLNAFF. The CDR3 DNA follows: TGTGCCATCAGTGAAGGTACAGGGGGGTTCCTGAACGCTTTCTTT.

J is TRBJ2-7 and V is TRBV6-5, with D perhaps matching TRBD1 (6 bases). Trimming left V 2 bases short and J 2 bases short, with 10 bases between. The CDR3 length is 14 residues. Germline CDR1 reads MNHEY; CDR2 reads SVGAGI. CDR3 nucleotide sequence: TGTGCCAGCAGTTACGGGACATCTACCTACGAGCAGTACTTC. Amino acids: CASSYGTSTYEQYF.

The chain joins TRBV11-3 to TRBJ2-5; 8 positions match TRBD1. Trimming cost V 5 bases and J 2 bases; bases outside gene matches: 10. Germline loops: CDR1 SGHNT, CDR2 YENEEA. The CDR3 covers 16 residues. CDR3 sequence (DNA): TGTGCCAGCAGCCCCAGACAGGGGCCAGTTCAAGAGACCCAGTACTTC. Protein: CASSPRQGPVQETQYF.

Written as DNA, the CDR3 is TGTGCCAGCAGCTTATGGTCAGGGACAGGAGTGTCACCCCTCCACTTT. It codes for CASSLWSGTGVSPLHF. The chain links TRBV7-9 to TRBJ1-6; TRBD1 matches at 8 bases. CDR3 length equals 16 residues. Germline trimming cut 2 bases from V and 10 bases from J; bases unmatched to any gene: 10. CDR1 is SEHNR, CDR2 FQNEAQ, per germline (reference sequence).

The genes are TRBV19 and TRBJ1-4; 7 nucleotides agree with TRBD1. This CDR3 is 17 amino acids long. With 3 bases clipped from V and 0 bases from J, the junction kept 7 bases outside the gene matches. The germline gives CDR1 LNHDA, CDR2 SQIVND (reference sequence). In DNA form, the CDR3 reads TGTGCCAGTAGTATGGTTCCCGGGACAGCAACTAATGAAAAACTGTTTTTT. This sequence encodes CASSMVPGTATNEKLFF.

This clone was observed a single time. The rearrangement joins TRBV4-2 to TRBJ2-4, with no clear D. The CDR3 has 13 amino acids. Trimming pared 1 base from V and 7 bases from J, leaving 8 bases between. The germline V gene has CDR1 LGHNA and CDR2 YNFKEQ. CDR3: CASSQGYENIQYF. The DNA of the CDR3 is TGTGCCAGCAGCCAAGGGTACGAGAACATTCAGTACTTC.